These 8 T cell receptor beta chains share one sample of origin, sequenced in a study of regulatory T cells in long-lasting Graves disease. Combining iRepertoire HTBI primers with Arm-PCR of CDR3 regions, the authors built TCR beta libraries. TCRdb independently ran MiXCR on the multiplex PCR reads; one entry per CDR3 protein. The sample consists of a few hundred thousand distinct CDR3 sequences, around 15% of them appearing once. Time point noted: newly diagnosed GD, antithyroid drugs for less than 3 months. PBMCs were the source of the RNA used for TCR sequencing. The same data also contributed to another study, on T cells in Graves' hyperthyroidism and ophthalmopathy.

The specimen comprised peripheral blood mononuclear cells (PBMCs), sampled at new diagnosis, from a patient treated with antithyroid drugs. The receptors shown here come from a man between 35 and 55 years old with Graves disease.

The sample holds many counts of this clonotype. V usage is TRBV2 and J usage is TRBJ2-7; D may be TRBD1 (6 bases). V dropped 6 bases and J dropped 2 bases, with 14 bases sitting between them. The length of the CDR3 is 14 residues. Germline V lookup: CDR1 SNHLY, CDR2 FYNNEI. The CDR3, as DNA: TGTGCCAGCAGCCAACTACAGGGACCCTACGAGCAGTACTTC. It specifies CASSQLQGPYEQYF.

Concerning this clonotype itself: Since a much larger clone is just one base distant, this may be a read error. This sequence joins TRBV5-1 and TRBJ2-7; D gene ambiguous. CDR3 size: 13 residues. Germline CDR1 reads SGHRS; CDR2 reads YFSETQ. Trimming removed 0 bases at V and 3 bases at J, with 7 bases between. DNA for the CDR3: TGCGCCAGCAGCTTGGGCATGGTCTACGAGCAGTACTTC. Translating gives CASSLGMVYEQYF.

This clonotype appeared many times. This chain joins TRBV18 and TRBJ1-1; 10 bases fit TRBD1. The CDR3 length is 15 residues. The trim removed 4 bases at V and 5 bases at J, leaving 7 bases unmatched. Germline V CDR1 and CDR2: KGHSH, LQKENI. The CDR3 coding sequence is TGTGCCAGCTCACGACAGGGGACAGGGGTAACTGAAGCTTTCTTT. The encoded protein is CASSRQGTGVTEAFF. The full variable domain, completed using reference TRBV18 and TRBJ1-1, is NAGVMQNPRHLVRRRGQEARLRCSPMKGHSHVYWYRQLPEEGLKFMVYLQKENIIDESGMPKERFSAEFPKEGPSILRIQQVVRGDSAAYFCASSRQGTGVTEAFFGQGTRLTVV.

This clonotype has only one observation. V is TRBV4-3 and J is TRBJ2-2, with D maybe TRBD2 (7 bases). The CDR3 is 16 residues long. Deletions cut 4 bases from V and 7 bases from J, with 19 bases between. The germline V gene has CDR1 LGHNA and CDR2 YSLEER. CDR3 in DNA: TGCGCCAGCAGCCCTTATCAGGGCGGGGGCGACGGGGAGCTGTTTTTT. Translation gives CASSPYQGGGDGELFF.

The chain recombines TRBV6-1 with TRBJ1-2, with no clear D. CDR1 and CDR2 from the germline V gene are MNHNS and SASEGT. With 8 bases removed from V and 0 bases from J, the gap between germline ends came to 10 bases. This CDR3 is built from 13 residues. CDR3 DNA sequence: TGTGCCAGCCGACACTGGCCTAACTATGGCTACACCTTC. It codes for CASRHWPNYGYTF.

The chain combines TRBV10-3 with TRBJ1-6; D is ambiguous. CDR1 ENHRY and CDR2 SYGVKD come from the germline V gene. V lost 4 bases and J lost 10, with 11 bases in between. The CDR3 has 13 residues. The DNA for the CDR3 is TGTGCCATCAGTGGGGAGGAATGGTCACCCCTCCACTTT. Its translation: CAISGEEWSPLHF.

In regard to this clonotype: It is likely a read error, because the conserved phenylalanine at the end of the CDR3 is missing. V and J are TRBV13 and TRBJ2-1, with 10 bases lining up with TRBD2. The J segment lost 4 bases and the V segment lost 5 bases, leaving 8 bases of the junction unmatched. This CDR3 is built from 16 residues. Germline V gene lookup returns CDR1 PRHDT and CDR2 FYEKMQ (reference sequence). CDR3 sequence (DNA): TGTGCCAGCAGCCCTAGTCTAGCGGGGGCTTACAATGAGCAGTTCATC. Protein product: CASSPSLAGAYNEQFI.

This clonotype was found a few times. This may arise from a read error, as a much more abundant clone is one base away. The V gene is TRBV28, the J gene TRBJ2-2, with unresolved D. CDR1 and CDR2 (germline): MDHEN, SYDVKM. The CDR3 is 14 amino acids. Deletions cut 7 bases from V and 0 bases from J, with 9 bases between. Here the CDR3 reads CASTQTTNTGELFF. The CDR3 region has the DNA TGTGCCAGCACCCAGACAACGAACACCGGGGAGCTGTTTTTT.